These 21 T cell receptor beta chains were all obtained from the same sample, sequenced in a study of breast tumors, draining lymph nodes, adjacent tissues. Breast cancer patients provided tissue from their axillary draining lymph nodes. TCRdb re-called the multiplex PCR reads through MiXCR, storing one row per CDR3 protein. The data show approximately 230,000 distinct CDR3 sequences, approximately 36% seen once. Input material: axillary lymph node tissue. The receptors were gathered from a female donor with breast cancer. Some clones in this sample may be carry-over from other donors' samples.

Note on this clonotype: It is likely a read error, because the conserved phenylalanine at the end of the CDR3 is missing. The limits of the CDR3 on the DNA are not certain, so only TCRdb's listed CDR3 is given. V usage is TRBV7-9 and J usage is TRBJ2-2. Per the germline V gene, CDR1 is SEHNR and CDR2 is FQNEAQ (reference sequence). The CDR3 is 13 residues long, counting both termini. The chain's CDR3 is CASSVSNTGELRI.

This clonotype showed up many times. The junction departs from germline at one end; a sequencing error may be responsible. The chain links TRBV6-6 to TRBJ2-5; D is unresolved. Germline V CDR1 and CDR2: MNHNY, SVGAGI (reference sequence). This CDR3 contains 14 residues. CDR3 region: CASSHSGSSRAQYF. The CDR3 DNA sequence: TGTGCCAGCAGTCACTCGGGCAGTTCAAGGGCCCAGTACTTC.

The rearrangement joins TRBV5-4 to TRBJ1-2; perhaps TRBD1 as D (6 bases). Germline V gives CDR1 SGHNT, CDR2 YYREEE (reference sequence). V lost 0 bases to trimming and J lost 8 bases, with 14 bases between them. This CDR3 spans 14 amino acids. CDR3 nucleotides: TGTGCCAGCAGCTTGGGGGCCGGGGGGGGCGGCTACACCTTC. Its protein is CASSLGAGGGGYTF. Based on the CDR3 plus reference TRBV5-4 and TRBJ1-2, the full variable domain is ETGVTQSPTHLIKTRGQQVTLRCSSQSGHNTVSWYQQALGQGPQFIFQYYREEENGRGNFPPRFSGLQFPNYSSELNVNALELDDSALYLCASSLGAGGGGYTFGSGTRLTVV.

The CDR3 reads CASSEWGREQYF. In nucleotides, the CDR3 is TGTGCCAGCAGCGAGTGGGGGCGCGAGCAGTACTTC. V and J are TRBV12-3 or TRBV12-4 and TRBJ2-7, with a possible D match to TRBD1 (6 bases). Trimming stripped 6 bases from V and 6 bases from J, with 12 bases between. The CDR3 loop spans 12 amino acids.

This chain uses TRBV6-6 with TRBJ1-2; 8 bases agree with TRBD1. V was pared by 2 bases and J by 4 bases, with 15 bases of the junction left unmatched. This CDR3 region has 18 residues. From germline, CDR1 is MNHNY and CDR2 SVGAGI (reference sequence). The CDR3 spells CASSYQDRASKLLYGYTF. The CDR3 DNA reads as TGTGCCAGCAGTTACCAGGACAGGGCCTCGAAACTCCTCTATGGCTACACCTTC.

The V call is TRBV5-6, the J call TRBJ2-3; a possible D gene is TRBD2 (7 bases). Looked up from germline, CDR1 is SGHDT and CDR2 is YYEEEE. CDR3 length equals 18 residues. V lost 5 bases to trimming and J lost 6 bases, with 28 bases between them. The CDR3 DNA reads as TGTGCCAGCAGTCTCTCCCTCGAGGGGGGGGGCGAGTCCGATACGCAGTATTTT. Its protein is CASSLSLEGGGESDTQYF. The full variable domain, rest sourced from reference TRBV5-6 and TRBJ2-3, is DAGVTQSPTHLIKTRGQQVTLRCSPKSGHDTVSWYQQALGQGPQFIFQYYEEEERQRGNFPDRFSGHQFPNYSSELNVNALLLGDSALYLCASSLSLEGGGESDTQYFGPGTRLTVL.

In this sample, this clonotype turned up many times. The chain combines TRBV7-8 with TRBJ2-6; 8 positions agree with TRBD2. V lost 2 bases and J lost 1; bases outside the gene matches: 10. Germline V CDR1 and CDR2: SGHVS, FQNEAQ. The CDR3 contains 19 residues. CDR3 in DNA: TGTGCCAGCAGCTTATTGATGGCTAGCGGGTCGTCTGGGGCCAACGTCCTGACTTTC. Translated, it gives CASSLLMASGSSGANVLTF.

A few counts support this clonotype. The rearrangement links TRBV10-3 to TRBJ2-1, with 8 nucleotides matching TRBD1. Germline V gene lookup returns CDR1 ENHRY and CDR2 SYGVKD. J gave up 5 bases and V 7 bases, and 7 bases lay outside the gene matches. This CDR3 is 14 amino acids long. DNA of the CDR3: TGTGCCATCAATGGACAGGGAAGAAACAATGAGCAGTTCTTC. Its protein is CAINGQGRNNEQFF.

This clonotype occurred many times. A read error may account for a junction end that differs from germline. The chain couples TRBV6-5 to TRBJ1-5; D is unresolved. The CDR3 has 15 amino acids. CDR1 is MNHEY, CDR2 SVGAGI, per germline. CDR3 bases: TGTGCCAGCAGTCACTCGCGGGCAGGCAATCAGCCCCAGCATTTT. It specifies CASSHSRAGNQPQHF.

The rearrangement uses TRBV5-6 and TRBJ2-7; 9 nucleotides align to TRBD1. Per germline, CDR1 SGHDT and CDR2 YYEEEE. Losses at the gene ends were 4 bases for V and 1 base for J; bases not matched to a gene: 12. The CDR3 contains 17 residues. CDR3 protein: CASSPLGGDRASYEQYF. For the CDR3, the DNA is TGTGCCAGCAGCCCGCTTGGGGGGGACAGGGCATCCTACGAGCAGTACTTC. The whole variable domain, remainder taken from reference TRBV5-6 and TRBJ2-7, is DAGVTQSPTHLIKTRGQQVTLRCSPKSGHDTVSWYQQALGQGPQFIFQYYEEEERQRGNFPDRFSGHQFPNYSSELNVNALLLGDSALYLCASSPLGGDRASYEQYFGPGTRLTVT.

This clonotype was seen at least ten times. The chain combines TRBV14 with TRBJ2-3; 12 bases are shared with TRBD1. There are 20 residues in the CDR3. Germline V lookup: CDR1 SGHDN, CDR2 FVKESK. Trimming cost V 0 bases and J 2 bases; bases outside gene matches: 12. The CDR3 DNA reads TGTGCCAGCAGCCAAGATAGTTCGTCCGGGACAGGGGGCATCACAGATACGCAGTATTTT. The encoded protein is CASSQDSSSGTGGITDTQYF.

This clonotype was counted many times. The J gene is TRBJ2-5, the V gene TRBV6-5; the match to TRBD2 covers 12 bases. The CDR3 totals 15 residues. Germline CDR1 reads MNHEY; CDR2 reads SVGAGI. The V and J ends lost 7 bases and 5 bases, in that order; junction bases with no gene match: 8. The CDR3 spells CASKETSGSLETQYF. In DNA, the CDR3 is TGTGCCAGCAAAGAGACTAGCGGGAGTCTGGAGACCCAGTACTTC.

The CDR3 is CASSQALAGGPGNEQFF. The CDR3 nucleotides are TGTGCCAGCAGCCAGGCTTTAGCTGGAGGGCCGGGAAATGAGCAGTTCTTC. This sequence joins TRBV4-2 and TRBJ2-1; maybe TRBD2 (6 bases). The CDR3 extends over 17 amino acids. Germline V gene sequence: CDR1 LGHNA, CDR2 YNFKEQ. Trimming took off 3 bases at V and 7 bases at J, with 22 bases between the two ends.

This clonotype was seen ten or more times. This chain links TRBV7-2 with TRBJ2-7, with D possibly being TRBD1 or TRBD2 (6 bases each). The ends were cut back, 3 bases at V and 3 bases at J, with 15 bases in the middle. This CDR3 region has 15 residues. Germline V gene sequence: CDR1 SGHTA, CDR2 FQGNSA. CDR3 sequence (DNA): TGTGCCAGCAGCTTTTCCGTAGGGGGGAGCTACGAGCAGTACTTC. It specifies CASSFSVGGSYEQYF.

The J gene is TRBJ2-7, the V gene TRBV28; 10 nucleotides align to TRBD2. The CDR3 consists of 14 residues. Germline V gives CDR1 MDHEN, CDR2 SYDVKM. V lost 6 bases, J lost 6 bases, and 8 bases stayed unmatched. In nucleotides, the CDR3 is TGTGCCAGCAGGGGTGAGCTAGCGGGAGCCGAGCAGTACTTC. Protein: CASRGELAGAEQYF. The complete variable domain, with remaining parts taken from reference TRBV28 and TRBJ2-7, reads DVKVTQSSRYLVKRTGEKVFLECVQDMDHENMFWYRQDPGLGLRLIYFSYDVKMKEKGDIPEGYSVSREKKERFSLILESASTNQTSMYLCASRGELAGAEQYFGPGTRLTVT.

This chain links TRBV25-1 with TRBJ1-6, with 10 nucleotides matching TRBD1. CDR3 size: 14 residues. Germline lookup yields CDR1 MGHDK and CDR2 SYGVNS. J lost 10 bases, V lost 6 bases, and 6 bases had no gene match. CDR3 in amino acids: CASSLLDRGSPLHF. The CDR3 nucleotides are TGTGCCAGCAGCCTCCTGGACAGGGGGTCACCCCTCCACTTT.

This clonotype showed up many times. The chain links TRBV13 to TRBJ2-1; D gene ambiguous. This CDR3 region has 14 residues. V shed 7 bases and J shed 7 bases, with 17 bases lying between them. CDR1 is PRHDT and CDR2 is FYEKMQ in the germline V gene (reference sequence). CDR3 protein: CASTETLTRNEQFF. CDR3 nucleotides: TGTGCCAGCACCGAAACTTTGACGCGAAATGAGCAGTTCTTC.

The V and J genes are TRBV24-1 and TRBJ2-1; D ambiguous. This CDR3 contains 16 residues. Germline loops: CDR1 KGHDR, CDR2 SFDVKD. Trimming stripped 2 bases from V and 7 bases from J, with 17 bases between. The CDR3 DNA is TGTGCCACCAGTGATTCCATCGCCGGTATCGGGAATGAGCAGTTCTTC. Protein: CATSDSIAGIGNEQFF.

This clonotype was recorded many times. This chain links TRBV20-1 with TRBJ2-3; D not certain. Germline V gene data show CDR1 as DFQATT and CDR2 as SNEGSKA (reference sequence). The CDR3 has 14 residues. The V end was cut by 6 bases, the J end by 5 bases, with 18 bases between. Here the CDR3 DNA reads TGCAGTGCCCGAGACTCACAGAGAAGAGATACGCAGTATTTT. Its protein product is CSARDSQRRDTQYF.

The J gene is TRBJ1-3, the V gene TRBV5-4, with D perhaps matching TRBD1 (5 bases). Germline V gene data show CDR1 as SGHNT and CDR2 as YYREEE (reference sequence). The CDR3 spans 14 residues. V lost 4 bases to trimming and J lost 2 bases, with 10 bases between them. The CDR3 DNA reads TGTGCCAGCAGCAATCCGGGACCTGGAAACACCATATATTTT. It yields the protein CASSNPGPGNTIYF.

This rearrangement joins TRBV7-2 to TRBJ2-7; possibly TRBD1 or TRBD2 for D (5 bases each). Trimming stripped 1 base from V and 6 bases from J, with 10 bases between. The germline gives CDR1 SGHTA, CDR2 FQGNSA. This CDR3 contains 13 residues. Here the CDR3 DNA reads TGTGCCAGCAGCTTAGGGGGCGGGCCCGAGCAGTACTTC. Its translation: CASSLGGGPEQYF.